What follows is one TCR beta chain and its context. The antigen remains undetermined. This specimen belongs to a study of CD8 T cells in ankylosing spondylitis. General study points: Reports of some motif variants in reactive arthritis synovial fluid and blood predate this one. There was reportedly significant enrichment of clones that were disease-linked in matched ankylosing spondylitis synovial fluid. As for the disease-linked clones, they showed a CD8+ phenotype and occurred at relatively low frequencies in peripheral blood.

TCRdb reprocessed the 5' RACE reads via MiXCR and lists one record per CDR3 protein. The sample records about 27,000 distinct CDR3 sequences, approximately 8% being singletons. Sequencing was carried out using blood. The source is a male donor with ankylosing spondylitis or in good health (not recorded which).

CDR3 loop: CAWSEADPGEKLFF. The CDR3 coding sequence is TGTGCCTGGAGTGAAGCCGACCCGGGTGAAAAACTGTTTTTT. This sequence joins TRBV30 and TRBJ1-4; D gene unclear. Between the trimmed V and J ends, which lost 1 base and 7 bases, there was a span of 13 bases. CDR1 is GTSNPN and CDR2 is SVGIG in the germline V gene (reference sequence). The CDR3 consists of 14 residues.